One T cell receptor (beta chain) is described in this entry. This entry belongs to a study of blood T cell repertoires in COVID-19. Study in general: Sample material is recorded as cDNA or gDNA derived from T cells, B-cell-depleted T cells, or PBMCs.

Trimming cost V 6 bases and J 4 bases; bases outside gene matches: 8. This CDR3 contains 15 residues. Per the germline V gene, CDR1 is MNHEY and CDR2 is SMNVEV (reference sequence). TCRdb's copy holds only in-frame clones and misses some; the assay was immunoSEQ multiplex PCR. The data show over 200,000 clones, with about nine tenths seen just once and roughly 2.5% held by the top ten. Sequencing was performed on peripheral blood. The origin of this receptor is a woman aged 55-69 years with acute or convalescent COVID-19. This chain links TRBV27 with TRBJ1-3; the match to TRBD1 covers 8 bases. Here the CDR3 reads CASSAGQGRGNTIYF. DNA of the CDR3: TGTGCCAGCAGCGCAGGACAGGGCAGGGGAAACACCATATATTTT.